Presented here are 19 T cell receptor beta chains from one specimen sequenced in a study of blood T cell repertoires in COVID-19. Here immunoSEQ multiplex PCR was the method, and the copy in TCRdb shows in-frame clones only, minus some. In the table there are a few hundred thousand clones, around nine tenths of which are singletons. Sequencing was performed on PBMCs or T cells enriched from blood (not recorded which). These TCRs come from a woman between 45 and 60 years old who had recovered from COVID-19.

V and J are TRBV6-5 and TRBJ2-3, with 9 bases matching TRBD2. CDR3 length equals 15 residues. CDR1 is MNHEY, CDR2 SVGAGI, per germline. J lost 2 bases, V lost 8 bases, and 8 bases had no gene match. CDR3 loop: CASSLERGATDTQYF. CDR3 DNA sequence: TGTGCCAGCTCCCTGGAGCGGGGGGCCACAGATACGCAGTATTTT.

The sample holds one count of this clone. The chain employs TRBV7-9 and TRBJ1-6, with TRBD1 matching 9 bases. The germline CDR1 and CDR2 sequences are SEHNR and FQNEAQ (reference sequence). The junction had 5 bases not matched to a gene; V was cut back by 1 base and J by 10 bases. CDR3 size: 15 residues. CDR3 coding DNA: TGTGCCAGCAGCTTAGTAGGACAGGGGTACTCACCCCTCCACTTT. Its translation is CASSLVGQGYSPLHF.

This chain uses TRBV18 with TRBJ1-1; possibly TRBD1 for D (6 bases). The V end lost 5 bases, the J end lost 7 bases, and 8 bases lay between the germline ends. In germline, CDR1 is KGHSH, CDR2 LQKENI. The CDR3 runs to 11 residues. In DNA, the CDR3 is TGTGCCAGCTCATGGACAGATGAAGCTTTCTTT. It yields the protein CASSWTDEAFF.

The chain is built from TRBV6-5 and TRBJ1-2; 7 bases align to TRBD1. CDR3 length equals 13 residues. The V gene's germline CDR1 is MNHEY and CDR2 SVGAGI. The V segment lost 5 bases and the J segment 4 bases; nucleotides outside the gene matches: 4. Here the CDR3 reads CASSRGGGYGYTF. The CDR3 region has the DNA TGTGCCAGCAGTAGAGGGGGCGGCTATGGCTACACCTTC.

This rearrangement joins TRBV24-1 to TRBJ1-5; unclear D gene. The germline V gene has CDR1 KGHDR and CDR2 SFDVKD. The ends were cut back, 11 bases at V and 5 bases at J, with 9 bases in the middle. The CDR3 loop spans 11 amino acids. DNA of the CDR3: TGTGCCAGTGGGAGTTATCAGCCCCAGCATTTT. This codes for CASGSYQPQHF.

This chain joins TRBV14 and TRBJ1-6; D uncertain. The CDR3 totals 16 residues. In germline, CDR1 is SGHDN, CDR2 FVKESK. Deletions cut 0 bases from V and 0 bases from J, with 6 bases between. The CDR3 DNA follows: TGTGCCAGCAGCCAAGATACCAGCTCCTATAATTCACCCCTCCACTTT. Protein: CASSQDTSSYNSPLHF. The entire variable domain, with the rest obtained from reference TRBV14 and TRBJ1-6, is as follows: EAGVTQFPSHSVIEKGQTVTLRCDPISGHDNLYWYRRVMGKEIKFLLHFVKESKQDESGMPNNRFLAERTGGTYSTLKVQPAELEDSGVYFCASSQDTSSYNSPLHFGNGTRLTVT.

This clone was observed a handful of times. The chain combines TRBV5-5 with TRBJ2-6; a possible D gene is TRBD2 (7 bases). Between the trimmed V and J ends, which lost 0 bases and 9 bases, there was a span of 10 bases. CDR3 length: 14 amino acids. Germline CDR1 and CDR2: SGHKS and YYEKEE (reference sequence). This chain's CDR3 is CASSLAGDYNVLTF. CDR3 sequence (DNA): TGTGCCAGCAGCTTGGCAGGGGACTACAACGTCCTGACTTTC.

CDR3 sequence (DNA): TGTGCCAGCAGTTTAGTAGTCGTCAATGAGCAGTTCTTC. It specifies CASSLVVVNEQFF. V is TRBV12-3 or TRBV12-4 and J is TRBJ2-1, with D uncertain. V lost 1 base and J lost 6, with 7 bases in between. This CDR3 has 13 residues.

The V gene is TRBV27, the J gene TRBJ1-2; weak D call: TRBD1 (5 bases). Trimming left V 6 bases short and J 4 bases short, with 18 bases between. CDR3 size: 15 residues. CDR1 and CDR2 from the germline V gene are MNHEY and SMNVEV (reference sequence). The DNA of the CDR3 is TGTGCCAGCAGCACCGGAACAGGTGGCAGCTATGGCTACACCTTC. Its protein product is CASSTGTGGSYGYTF.

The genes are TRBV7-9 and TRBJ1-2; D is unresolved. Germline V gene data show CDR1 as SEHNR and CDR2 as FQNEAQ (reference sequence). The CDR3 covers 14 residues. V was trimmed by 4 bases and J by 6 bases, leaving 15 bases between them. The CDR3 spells CASSSETERDGYTF. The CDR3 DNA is TGTGCCAGCAGCTCCGAGACGGAGAGAGATGGCTACACCTTC.

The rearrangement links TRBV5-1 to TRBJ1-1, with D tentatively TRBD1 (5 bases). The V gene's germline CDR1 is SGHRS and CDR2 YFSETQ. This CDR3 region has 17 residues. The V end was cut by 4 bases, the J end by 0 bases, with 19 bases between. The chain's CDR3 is CASSLDPGLSLNTEAFF. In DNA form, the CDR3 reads TGCGCCAGCAGCCTGGACCCGGGACTGAGTTTGAACACTGAAGCTTTCTTT. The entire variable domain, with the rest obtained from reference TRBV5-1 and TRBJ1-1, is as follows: KAGVTQTPRYLIKTRGQQVTLSCSPISGHRSVSWYQQTPGQGLQFLFEYFSETQRNKGNFPGRFSGRQFSNSRSEMNVSTLELGDSALYLCASSLDPGLSLNTEAFFGQGTRLTVV.

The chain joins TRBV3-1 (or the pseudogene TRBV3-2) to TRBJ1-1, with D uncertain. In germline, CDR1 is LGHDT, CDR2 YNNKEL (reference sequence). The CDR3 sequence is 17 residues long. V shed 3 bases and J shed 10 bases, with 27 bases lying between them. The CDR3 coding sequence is TGTGCCAGCAGCCACCCCCCCGGGGAACTCCCTCGATCGGTAGCTTTCTTT. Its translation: CASSHPPGELPRSVAFF.

The CDR3 bases are TGTGCCAGCAGCGATACTTCCGGACAGGTCCCTAGCACAGATACGCAGTATTTT. Protein: CASSDTSGQVPSTDTQYF. The rearrangement links TRBV2 to TRBJ2-3; 7 bases map to TRBD1. Trimming removed 6 bases from V and 0 bases from J; junction bases left unmatched: 15. CDR3 length: 18 residues. Germline-derived CDR1 and CDR2 are SNHLY and FYNNEI.

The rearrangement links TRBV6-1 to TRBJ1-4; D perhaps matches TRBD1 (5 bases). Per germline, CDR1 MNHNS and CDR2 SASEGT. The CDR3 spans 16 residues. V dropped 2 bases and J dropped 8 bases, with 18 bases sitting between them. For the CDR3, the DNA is TGTGCCAGCAGTGAACCTGCTATTGTACGGGGGGAAAAACTGTTTTTT. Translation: CASSEPAIVRGEKLFF.

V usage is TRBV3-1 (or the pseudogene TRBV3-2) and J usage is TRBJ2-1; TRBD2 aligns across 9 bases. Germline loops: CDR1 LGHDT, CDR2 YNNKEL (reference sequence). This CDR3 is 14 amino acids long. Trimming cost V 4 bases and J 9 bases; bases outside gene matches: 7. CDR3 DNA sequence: TGTGCCAGCAGCCTTCCGGGACTAGCCGGTGAGCAGTTCTTC. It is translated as CASSLPGLAGEQFF.

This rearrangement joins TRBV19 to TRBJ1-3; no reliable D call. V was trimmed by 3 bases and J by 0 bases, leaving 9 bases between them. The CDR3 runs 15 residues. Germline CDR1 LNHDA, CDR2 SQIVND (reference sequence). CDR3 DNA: TGTGCCAGTAGTATTTCTGGCAGCTCTGGAAACACCATATATTTT. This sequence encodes CASSISGSSGNTIYF.

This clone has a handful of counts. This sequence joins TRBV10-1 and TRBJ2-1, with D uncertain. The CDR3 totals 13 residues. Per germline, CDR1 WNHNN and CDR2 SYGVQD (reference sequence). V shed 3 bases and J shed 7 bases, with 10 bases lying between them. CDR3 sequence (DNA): TGCGCCAGCAGTGATTACTCGAGGAATGAGCAGTTCTTC. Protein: CASSDYSRNEQFF.

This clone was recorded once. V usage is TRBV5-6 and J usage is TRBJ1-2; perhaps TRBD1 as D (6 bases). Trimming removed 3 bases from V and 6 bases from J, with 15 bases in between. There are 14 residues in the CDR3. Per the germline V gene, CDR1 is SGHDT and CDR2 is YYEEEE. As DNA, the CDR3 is TGTGCCAGCAGCTGGATCAGGGGAGCAGATGGCTACACCTTC. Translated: CASSWIRGADGYTF.

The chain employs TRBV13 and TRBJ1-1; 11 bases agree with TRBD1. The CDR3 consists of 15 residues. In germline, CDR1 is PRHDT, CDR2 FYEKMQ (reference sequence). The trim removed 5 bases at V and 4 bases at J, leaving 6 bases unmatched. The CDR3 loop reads CASSPPGTGGTEAFF. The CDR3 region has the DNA TGTGCCAGCAGCCCTCCCGGGACAGGGGGCACTGAAGCTTTCTTT.